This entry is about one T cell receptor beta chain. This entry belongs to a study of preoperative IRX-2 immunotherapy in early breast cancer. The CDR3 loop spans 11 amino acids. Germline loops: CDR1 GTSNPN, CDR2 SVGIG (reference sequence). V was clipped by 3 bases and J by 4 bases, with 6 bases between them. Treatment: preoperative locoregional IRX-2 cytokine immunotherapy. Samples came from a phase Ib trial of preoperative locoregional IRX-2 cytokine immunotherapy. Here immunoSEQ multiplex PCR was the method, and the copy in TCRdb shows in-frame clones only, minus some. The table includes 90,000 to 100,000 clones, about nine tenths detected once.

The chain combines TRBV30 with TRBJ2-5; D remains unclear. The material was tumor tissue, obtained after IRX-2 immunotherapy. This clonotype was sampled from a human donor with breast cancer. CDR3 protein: CAWRALETQYF. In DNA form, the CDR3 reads TGTGCCTGGAGGGCACTAGAGACCCAGTACTTC. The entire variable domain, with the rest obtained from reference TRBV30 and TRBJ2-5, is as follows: SQTIHQWPATLVQPVGSPLSLECTVEGTSNPNLYWYRQAAGRGLQLLFYSVGIGQISSEVPQNLSASRPQDRQFILSSKKLLLSDSGFYLCAWRALETQYFGPGTRLLVL.